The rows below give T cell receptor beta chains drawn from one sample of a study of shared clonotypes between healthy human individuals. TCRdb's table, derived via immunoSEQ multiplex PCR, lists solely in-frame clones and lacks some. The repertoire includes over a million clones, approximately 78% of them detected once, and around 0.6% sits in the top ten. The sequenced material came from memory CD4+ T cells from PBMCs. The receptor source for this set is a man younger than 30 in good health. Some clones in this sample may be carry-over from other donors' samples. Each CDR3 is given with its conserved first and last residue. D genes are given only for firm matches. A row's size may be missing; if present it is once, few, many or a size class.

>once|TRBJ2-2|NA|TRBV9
TGTGCCAGCAGCGTAGGACTAGTGGAGGTTGGGGAGCTGTTTTTT
CASSVGLVEVGELFF
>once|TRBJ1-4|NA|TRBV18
TGTGCCAGCTCACGGGGGGGCTCTGAAAAACTGTTTTTT
CASSRGGSEKLFF
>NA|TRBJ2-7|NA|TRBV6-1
TGTGCCAGCAGTGAACAGGGCTACGAGCAGTACTTC
CASSEQGYEQYF
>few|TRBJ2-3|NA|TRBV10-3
TGTGCCATCAGTGCAGGGCGGGACCAAGATACGCAGTATTTT
CAISAGRDQDTQYF
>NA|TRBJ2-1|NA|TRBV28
TGTGCCAGCAGTTCCATCCATCAGAAGCGGATAAGGGAGTTCTTC
CASSSIHQKRIREFF
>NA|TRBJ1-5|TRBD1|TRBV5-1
TGCGCCAGCAGCTTGGGACAGGGAGCCAATCAGCCCCAGCATTTT
CASSLGQGANQPQHF
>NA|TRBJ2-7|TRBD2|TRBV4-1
TGCGCCAGCAGCCGGAAACTAGCGGAGGCCTCCTACGAGCAGTACTTC
CASSRKLAEASYEQYF
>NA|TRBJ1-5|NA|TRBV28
TGTGCCAGCAGTTGGGGAGCGGGGGGTGTGAATCAGCCCCAGCATTTT
CASSWGAGGVNQPQHF
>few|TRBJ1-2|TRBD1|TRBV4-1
TGCGCCAGCAGCCGGGGAGGTTTGGGACAGGGAAACTATGGCTACACCTTC
CASSRGGLGQGNYGYTF
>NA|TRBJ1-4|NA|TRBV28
TGTGCCAGCAGTTCGCCCGCCGGACCGGGGCGGATGGTACTGTTTTTT
CASSSPAGPGRMVLFF
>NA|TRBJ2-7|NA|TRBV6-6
TGTGCCAGCAGTCGAAGTGGGGAGCAGTACTTC
CASSRSGEQYF
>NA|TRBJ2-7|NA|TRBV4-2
TGTGCCAGCAGCCAAGATCGGGACGGCTCCTACGAGCAGTACTTC
CASSQDRDGSYEQYF
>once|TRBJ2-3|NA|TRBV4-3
TGCGCCAGCAGCATGACAGGCACAGATACGCAGTATTTT
CASSMTGTDTQYF
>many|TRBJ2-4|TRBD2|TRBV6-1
TGTGCCAGCGGGGTAGCGGGAGTGGACTTC
CASGVAGVDF
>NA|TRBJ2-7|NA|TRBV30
TGTGCCTGGAACCGTTTCGGGTCCTCCTACGAGCAGTACTTC
CAWNRFGSSYEQYF
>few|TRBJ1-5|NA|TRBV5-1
TGCGCCAGCAGCTCCTCGTCGGATCAGCCCCAGCATTTT
CASSSSSDQPQHF
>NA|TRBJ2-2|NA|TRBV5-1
TGCGCCAGCAGCTTGCTTGGGCCGATCACCGGGGAGCTGTTTTTT
CASSLLGPITGELFF
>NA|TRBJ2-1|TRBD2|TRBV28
TGTGCCAGCAGAGCGGGAGGGGGGTACAATGAGCCCCGGGTGCAGTTCTTC
CASRAGGGYNEPRVQFF
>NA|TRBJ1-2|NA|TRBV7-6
TGTGCCAGCAGCTTACTAGGGGGGAACTATGGCTACACCTTC
CASSLLGGNYGYTF
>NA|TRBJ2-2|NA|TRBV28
TGTGCCAGCAGTCGCAGACTAGGGAACACCGGGGAGCTGTTTTTT
CASSRRLGNTGELFF
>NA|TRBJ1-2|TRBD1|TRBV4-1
TGCGCCAGCAGCCCGACAGGGACGATCTATGGCTACACCTTC
CASSPTGTIYGYTF
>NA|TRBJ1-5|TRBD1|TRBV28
TGTGCCAGCAAAACAGGGGGCGCGCGCAATCAGCCCCAGCATTTT
CASKTGGARNQPQHF
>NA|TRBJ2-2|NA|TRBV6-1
TGTGCCAGCAGTGACTCAACGGTCACCGGGGAGCTGTTTTTT
CASSDSTVTGELFF
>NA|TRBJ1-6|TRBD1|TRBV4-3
TGCGCCAGCAGCCAAGCCGGACAGGGGAATTCACCCCTCCACTTT
CASSQAGQGNSPLHF
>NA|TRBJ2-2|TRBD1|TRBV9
TGTGCCAGCAGCGCATCAACCGGGACAGAATTAACCGGGGAGCTGTTTTTT
CASSASTGTELTGELFF
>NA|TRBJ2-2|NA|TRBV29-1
TGCAGCGGAAGCAGGGTGAACACCGGGGAGCTGTTTTTT
CSGSRVNTGELFF
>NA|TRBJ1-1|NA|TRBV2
TGTGCCAGCAGGAAAACGATACAGGGCCCTGAAGCTTTCTTT
CASRKTIQGPEAFF
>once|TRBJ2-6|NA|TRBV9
TGTGCCAGCAGCGTATCGACAGGGGGAACTAGCGGGCTAATCTCTGGGGCCAACGTCCTGACTTTC
CASSVSTGGTSGLISGANVLTF
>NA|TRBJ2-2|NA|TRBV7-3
TGTGCCAGCAGCTTAACCCGGGACCTCGACACCGGGGAGCTGTTTTTT
CASSLTRDLDTGELFF
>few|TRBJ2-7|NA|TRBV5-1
TGCGCCAGCAGCAGCCGCCCCGCAGGGCCCCTCGGCGAGCAGTACTTC
CASSSRPAGPLGEQYF
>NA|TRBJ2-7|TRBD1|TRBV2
TGTGCCAGCAGAGGACAGGGAAACTCCTACGAGCAGTACTTC
CASRGQGNSYEQYF
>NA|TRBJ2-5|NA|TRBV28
TGTGCCAGCAGTCTGTACAGGGACGGGGAGACCCAGTACTTC
CASSLYRDGETQYF
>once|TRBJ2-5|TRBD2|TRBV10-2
TGCGCCAGCTCGGGGTCTAGCGGGGCCCAGACCCAGTACTTC
CASSGSSGAQTQYF
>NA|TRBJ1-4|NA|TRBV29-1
TGCAGCGTTAAGCCCGCAACTAATGAAAAACTGTTTTTT
CSVKPATNEKLFF
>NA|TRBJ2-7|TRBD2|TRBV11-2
TGTGCCAGCAGCTCGTCGACTAGCCAAGGGTACGAGCAGTACTTC
CASSSSTSQGYEQYF
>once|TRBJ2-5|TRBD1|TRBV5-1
TGCGCCAGCTCACAGGGGCCCACGGAGACCCAGTACTTC
CASSQGPTETQYF
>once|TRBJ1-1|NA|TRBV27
TGTGCCAGCAGTTTACGGGGGGATCCCAAAGAAGCTTTCTTT
CASSLRGDPKEAFF
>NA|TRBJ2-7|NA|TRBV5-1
TGCGCCAGCAGCTTCCCTGAGCGCCACAGACCCCTCAACGAGCAGTACTTC
CASSFPERHRPLNEQYF
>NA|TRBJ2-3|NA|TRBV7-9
TGTGCCAGCAGCTTACGGGAAGGCAGGGAGGCAGATACGCAGTATTTT
CASSLREGREADTQYF
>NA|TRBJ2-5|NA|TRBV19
TGTGCCAGTAGCGGGAGTCAAGAGACCCAGTACTTC
CASSGSQETQYF